One sample yielded the 16 T cell receptor beta chains listed below, sequenced in a study of blood T cell repertoires in COVID-19. Assay: immunoSEQ multiplex PCR; the TCRdb copy retains only in-frame clones and omits some. Among about 75,000 clones, around 83% were seen once, and the ten largest hold 20% to 25%. The material sequenced was peripheral blood. Every receptor here comes from a woman aged 50 to 60 with acute or convalescent COVID-19.

The chain is built from TRBV7-2 and TRBJ1-1; 8 bases line up with TRBD1. The V gene end was trimmed by 3 bases and the J gene end by 5 bases; junction bases not matched to a gene: 2. The CDR3 extends over 13 amino acids. Per the germline V gene, CDR1 is SGHTA and CDR2 is FQGNSA. In nucleotides, the CDR3 is TGTGCCAGCAGCTTTCGACAGGGGACTGAAGCTTTCTTT. Protein product: CASSFRQGTEAFF.

In this sample, this clone turned up a few times. The chain joins TRBV4-2 to TRBJ1-1; 7 nucleotides line up with TRBD1. Per the germline V gene, CDR1 is LGHNA and CDR2 is YNFKEQ. The CDR3 is 17 amino acids. V lost 0 bases to trimming and J lost 10 bases; unmatched junction nucleotides: 17. This CDR3 reads CASSQDLGFRGPFGAFF. The CDR3, as DNA: TGTGCCAGCAGCCAAGATCTAGGTTTTAGGGGGCCGTTCGGAGCTTTCTTT.

This clone was found once. This chain connects TRBV7-3 to TRBJ2-3; perhaps TRBD2 as D (5 bases). CDR1 SGHTA and CDR2 FQGTGA come from the germline V gene. CDR3 length: 14 residues. V lost 1 base to trimming and J lost 6 bases, with 11 bases between them. The CDR3 here is CASSLSLAPDTQYF. Written as DNA, the CDR3 is TGTGCCAGCAGCTTAAGCCTAGCCCCCGATACGCAGTATTTT.

V usage is TRBV2 and J usage is TRBJ1-5, with a tentative D call TRBD1 (5 bases). V lost 3 bases and J lost 6, with 12 bases in between. This CDR3 has 14 residues. Germline CDR1 SNHLY, CDR2 FYNNEI. In DNA, the CDR3 is TGTGCCAGCAGTGAGGGGGAGGGGTTTCAGCCCCAGCATTTT. Encoded protein: CASSEGEGFQPQHF.

V usage is TRBV7-9 and J usage is TRBJ2-2; the D gene is possibly TRBD1 (6 bases). CDR1 SEHNR and CDR2 FQNEAQ come from the germline V gene (reference sequence). This CDR3 comprises 14 residues. The V and J ends lost 11 bases and 6 bases respectively, with 19 bases between them. The CDR3 sequence: CAGKDRPSSGELFF. CDR3 DNA: TGTGCCGGAAAGGACAGACCTTCGTCCGGGGAGCTGTTTTTT.

This chain links TRBV7-2 with TRBJ2-5, with 8 bases identical to TRBD2. This CDR3 has 15 residues. The junction had 4 bases not matched to a gene; V was cut back by 1 base and J by 3 bases. CDR1 is SGHTA, CDR2 FQGNSA, per germline. The DNA for the CDR3 is TGTGCCAGCAGCTTAGGAGGTAGCGGGAAAGAGACCCAGTACTTC. It translates to CASSLGGSGKETQYF.

V is TRBV7-2 and J is TRBJ1-1; 8 bases align to TRBD1. The J segment lost 5 bases and the V segment lost 4 bases, leaving 6 bases of the junction unmatched. The length of the CDR3 is 14 residues. The germline CDR1 and CDR2 sequences are SGHTA and FQGNSA. In DNA, the CDR3 is TGTGCCAGCAGCTCTATAACAGGGGGAACTGAAGCTTTCTTT. Its protein product is CASSSITGGTEAFF.

The rearrangement joins TRBV27 to TRBJ1-6; TRBD1 is a possible D gene (6 bases). The CDR3 sequence is 15 residues long. V lost 7 bases, J lost 10 bases, and 20 bases lay in between. Germline CDR1 reads MNHEY; CDR2 reads SMNVEV (reference sequence). The CDR3 loop reads CASTRTGGAGSPLHF. The CDR3 nucleotides read TGTGCCAGCACTCGAACGGGGGGCGCCGGCTCACCCCTCCACTTT.

V is TRBV7-2 and J is TRBJ1-1, with a possible D match to TRBD1 (5 bases). CDR3 length: 14 amino acids. V was trimmed by 0 bases and J by 6 bases, leaving 11 bases between them. The germline V gene has CDR1 SGHTA and CDR2 FQGNSA. The chain's CDR3 is CASSLAAGYAEAFF. In DNA, the CDR3 is TGTGCCAGCAGCTTAGCGGCAGGGTACGCTGAAGCTTTCTTT.

The J gene is TRBJ2-2, the V gene TRBV15, with D perhaps TRBD2 (7 bases). V lost 5 bases, J lost 4 bases, and 14 bases lay in between. Germline assignment: CDR1 LNHNV and CDR2 YYDKDF (reference sequence). This CDR3 region has 15 residues. CDR3 bases: TGTGCCACCAGCCCGAGGGGGGGTGCCACCGGGGAGCTGTTTTTT. Residues: CATSPRGGATGELFF.

The chain uses TRBV28 and TRBJ1-3; TRBD1 matches 10 bases. The CDR3 is 15 residues long. Trimming at V came to 5 bases and at J to 4 bases, leaving 5 bases not matched to a gene. In germline, CDR1 is MDHEN, CDR2 SYDVKM. The CDR3 coding sequence is TGTGCCAGCAGTGGGGGACAGGGGCAGGGAAACACCATATATTTT. This codes for CASSGGQGQGNTIYF.

The chain joins TRBV14 to TRBJ2-5; D is perhaps TRBD2 (5 bases). Germline CDR1 reads SGHDN; CDR2 reads FVKESK. V lost 8 bases and J 1 base, leaving 8 bases between the germline ends. This CDR3 region has 12 residues. Here the CDR3 reads CASGLAQETQYF. Here the CDR3 DNA reads TGTGCCAGCGGTCTAGCCCAAGAGACCCAGTACTTC.

This clone was counted a single time. The chain carries TRBV20-1 and TRBJ2-5, with D unclear. V was pared by 6 bases and J by 4 bases, with 9 bases between. The CDR3 has 11 amino acids. Germline CDR1 DFQATT, CDR2 SNEGSKA (reference sequence). The CDR3 nucleotides read TGCAGTGCCCCCCTAGGAGAGACCCAGTACTTC. It codes for CSAPLGETQYF.

CDR3: CASRGLAGDSEQYF. CDR3 sequence (DNA): TGTGCCAGCAGAGGACTAGCGGGAGATAGCGAGCAGTACTTC. The chain has TRBV27 and TRBJ2-7; 13 bases match TRBD2. V trimming: 6 bases; J trimming: 6 bases; junction bases outside the gene matches: 5. The CDR3 sequence is 14 residues long. In germline, CDR1 is MNHEY, CDR2 SMNVEV (reference sequence).

This chain connects TRBV21-1 to TRBJ1-2; the table calls TRBD1, which could not be checked here. TRBV21-1 is a pseudogene locus. CDR3 length equals 19 residues. CDR3 nucleotides: TGTGCCAGCAGCAACTTCAAAGAGCCGGGACAGGGATTTCGGTATGGCTACACCTTC. Translation gives CASSNFKEPGQGFRYGYTF.

The V gene is TRBV29-1, the J gene TRBJ2-3, with 11 bases aligning to TRBD2. With V trimmed by 6 bases and J by 1 base, 3 bases remained unmatched. The germline CDR1 and CDR2 sequences are SQVTM and ANQGSEA. The CDR3 is made up of 14 amino acids. The CDR3 nucleotides are TGCAGCGTCTCGGGACTAGCGGGCACAGATACGCAGTATTTT. Amino acid sequence: CSVSGLAGTDTQYF.